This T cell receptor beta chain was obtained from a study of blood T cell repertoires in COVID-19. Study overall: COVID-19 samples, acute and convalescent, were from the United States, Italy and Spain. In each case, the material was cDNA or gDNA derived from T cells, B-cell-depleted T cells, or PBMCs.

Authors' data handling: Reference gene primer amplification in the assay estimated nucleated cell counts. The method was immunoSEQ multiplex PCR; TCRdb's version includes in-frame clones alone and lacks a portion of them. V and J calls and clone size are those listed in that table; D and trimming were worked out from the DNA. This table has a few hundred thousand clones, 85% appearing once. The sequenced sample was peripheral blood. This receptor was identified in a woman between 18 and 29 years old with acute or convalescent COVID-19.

The chain's CDR3 is CASSFREFHRELFF. The CDR3 nucleotides read TGTGCCAGTAGTTTCCGGGAGTTCCACCGGGAGCTGTTTTTT. The rearrangement uses TRBV19 and TRBJ2-2, with D possibly matching TRBD2 (6 bases). The CDR3 covers 14 residues. Germline-derived CDR1 and CDR2 are LNHDA and SQIVND (reference sequence). The V gene lost 5 bases and the J gene lost 9 bases, with 16 bases spanning the gap.